This T cell receptor beta chain was sequenced for a study of T cell responses to AZD1222 COVID-19 vaccine. Study-wide results and limits: Females outnumbered males among donors, who were mostly white British; clonal diversity was possibly underestimated. Targeting of unmutated variant regions was reportedly seen in nearly half of spike-specific TCRs.

In regard to this clone: As yet, its antigen is unknown.

Germline CDR1 reads KGHDR; CDR2 reads SFDVKD. With V trimmed by 4 bases and J by 4 bases, 5 bases remained unmatched. This CDR3 is built from 15 residues. Repertoires were generated with immunoSEQ multiplex PCR, while TCRdb's copy carries only in-frame clones and drops some. The sample yields more than 95,000 clones, roughly 88% seen once. The source is an adult in good health. This chain joins TRBV24-1 and TRBJ2-5, with 10 positions matching TRBD2. Sequenced here: peripheral blood, sampled on day 0 of AZD1222 vaccination. As DNA, the CDR3 is TGTGCCACCAGTGACCACAAGCGGGAGGGAGAGACCCAGTACTTC. Protein product: CATSDHKREGETQYF.